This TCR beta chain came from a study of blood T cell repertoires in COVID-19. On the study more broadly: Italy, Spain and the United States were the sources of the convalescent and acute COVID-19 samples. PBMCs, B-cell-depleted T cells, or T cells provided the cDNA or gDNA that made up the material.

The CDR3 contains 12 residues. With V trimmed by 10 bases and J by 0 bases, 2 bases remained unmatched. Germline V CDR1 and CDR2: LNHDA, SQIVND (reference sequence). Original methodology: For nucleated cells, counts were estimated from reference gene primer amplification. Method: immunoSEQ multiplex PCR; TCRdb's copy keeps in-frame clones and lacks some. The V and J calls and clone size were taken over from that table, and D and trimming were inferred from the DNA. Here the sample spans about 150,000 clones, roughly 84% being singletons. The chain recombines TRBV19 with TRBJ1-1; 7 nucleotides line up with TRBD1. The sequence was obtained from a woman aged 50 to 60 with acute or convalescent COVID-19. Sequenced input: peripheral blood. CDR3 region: CATQGMNTEAFF. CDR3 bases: TGTGCCACACAGGGGATGAACACTGAAGCTTTCTTT.